This paragraph covers one T cell receptor beta chain sequence. The data originate from a study of PD-1 blockade in classical Hodgkin lymphoma. All patients relapsed after autologous stem cell transplantation, and brentuximab vedotin exposure varied. The V end lost 0 bases, the J end lost 0 bases, and 10 bases lay between the germline ends. The CDR3 covers 16 residues. Per the germline V gene, CDR1 is MGHRA and CDR2 is YSYEKL. Method: immunoSEQ multiplex PCR; TCRdb's copy keeps in-frame clones and lacks some. The sample records 40,000 to 45,000 clones, more than 70% being singletons. This chain connects TRBV4-1 to TRBJ2-3; maybe TRBD1 (6 bases). The specimen was peripheral blood mononuclear cells (PBMCs), collected at baseline. The clonotype comes from a human donor with classical Hodgkin lymphoma. DNA for the CDR3: TGCGCCAGCAGCCAAGACGGACAGAGTAGCACAGATACGCAGTATTTT. Protein sequence: CASSQDGQSSTDTQYF.